The text below deals with one T cell receptor beta chain. This entry comes from a study of OX40 agonist ivuxolimab in advanced cancers. CDR3 size: 17 residues. Sequenced by immunoSEQ multiplex PCR; TCRdb stores in-frame clones only, minus some. The sample consists of fewer than 65,000 clones, 70% to 90% of them appearing once. The material was CD4+ or CD8+ T cells sorted from blood, obtained in a trial of the OX40 agonist ivuxolimab. The clonotype originates from an adult with an advanced solid tumor such as melanoma, head and neck, liver or kidney cancer. V is TRBV12-1 and J is TRBJ2-2; the listed D gene, TRBD2, was not tested against the DNA. TRBV12-1 is a listed pseudogene. The CDR3 reads CASSFPGGELNTGELFF. DNA for the CDR3: TGTGCCAGCAGCTTTCCGGGGGGGGAGTTAAACACCGGGGAGCTGTTTTTT.